Listed below are T cell receptor beta chains from one sample, sequenced in a study of CD8 T cell repertoires and HIV-1 epitope variants. The antigens these receptors bind are not known. Method: immunoSEQ multiplex PCR; TCRdb's copy keeps in-frame clones and lacks some. This table holds some 5,000 clones, 65% to 70% found once. Source material: cultured CD8+ T cells derived from PBMCs. The source of these receptors is a male donor with HIV. The conserved cysteine and the conserved F or W are not part of the CDR3 here. Fields, in order: V gene, clone size, D gene, J gene, CDR3 length, CDR3 protein. The D gene is left open where the match is weak. Size is omitted from some rows. Given values are once, few, many or a class for expanded clones.

V gene: TRBV7-9; clone size: once; D gene: -; J gene: TRBJ2-1; CDR3 length: 14; CDR3 protein: ASSSTLAGLYNEQF
V gene: TRBV5-5; clone size: -; D gene: -; J gene: TRBJ1-2; CDR3 length: 14; CDR3 protein: ASSLASRDPNYGYT
V gene: TRBV6-5; clone size: few; D gene: -; J gene: TRBJ2-6; CDR3 length: 12; CDR3 protein: ASTLVSGANVLT
V gene: TRBV5-5; clone size: -; D gene: -; J gene: TRBJ2-7; CDR3 length: 11; CDR3 protein: ASSPDILYEQY
V gene: TRBV28; clone size: few; D gene: TRBD1; J gene: TRBJ2-7; CDR3 length: 11; CDR3 protein: ASSSDRADEQY
V gene: TRBV4-3; clone size: -; D gene: -; J gene: TRBJ2-2; CDR3 length: 13; CDR3 protein: ASSQDRPFTGELF
V gene: TRBV27; clone size: -; D gene: -; J gene: TRBJ2-5; CDR3 length: 12; CDR3 protein: ASRLDPPRETQY
V gene: TRBV14; clone size: -; D gene: -; J gene: TRBJ2-3; CDR3 length: 12; CDR3 protein: ASRRGGGTDTQY
V gene: TRBV4-3; clone size: once; D gene: -; J gene: TRBJ2-1; CDR3 length: 13; CDR3 protein: ASSDHEGAYNEQF
V gene: TRBV25-1; clone size: -; D gene: -; J gene: TRBJ2-4; CDR3 length: 12; CDR3 protein: ASREAGQGNIQY
V gene: TRBV21-1; clone size: -; D gene: -; J gene: TRBJ1-6; CDR3 length: 9; CDR3 protein: ASSPTPYGP
V gene: TRBV30; clone size: few; D gene: -; J gene: TRBJ1-1; CDR3 length: 11; CDR3 protein: AWGLTGNTEAF
V gene: TRBV10-2; clone size: few; D gene: -; J gene: TRBJ1-1; CDR3 length: 12; CDR3 protein: ASSELELYTEAF
V gene: TRBV19; clone size: few; D gene: -; J gene: TRBJ1-1; CDR3 length: 11; CDR3 protein: ASSIMADTEAF
V gene: TRBV14; clone size: few; D gene: TRBD2; J gene: TRBJ2-3; CDR3 length: 16; CDR3 protein: ASSPSLFGSGKGNTQY
V gene: TRBV10-1; clone size: -; D gene: TRBD1; J gene: TRBJ2-1; CDR3 length: 12; CDR3 protein: ASSEGTGGDEQF
V gene: TRBV7-3; clone size: -; D gene: -; J gene: TRBJ1-2; CDR3 length: 13; CDR3 protein: ASSPMGGQGDGYT
V gene: TRBV30; clone size: few; D gene: -; J gene: TRBJ1-3; CDR3 length: 13; CDR3 protein: AWSVDSSSGNTIY
V gene: TRBV6-5; clone size: -; D gene: TRBD2; J gene: TRBJ2-1; CDR3 length: 13; CDR3 protein: ASSPRTSGRNEQF
V gene: TRBV7-7; clone size: -; D gene: TRBD2; J gene: TRBJ2-5; CDR3 length: 13; CDR3 protein: ASSLTVAGEETQY
V gene: TRBV6-5; clone size: once; D gene: TRBD2; J gene: TRBJ2-1; CDR3 length: 14; CDR3 protein: ASSYSPSGRNNEQF
V gene: TRBV27; clone size: -; D gene: -; J gene: TRBJ2-7; CDR3 length: 13; CDR3 protein: ASSLLAGSSYEQY
V gene: TRBV29-1; clone size: few; D gene: TRBD2; J gene: TRBJ2-1; CDR3 length: 13; CDR3 protein: SVRQLAGVGNEQF
V gene: TRBV6-1; clone size: few; D gene: TRBD1; J gene: TRBJ1-2; CDR3 length: 12; CDR3 protein: ASSTSRDRTPYT
V gene: TRBV28; clone size: -; D gene: TRBD1; J gene: TRBJ1-1; CDR3 length: 13; CDR3 protein: ASHSDRGLNTEAF
V gene: TRBV29-1; clone size: -; D gene: -; J gene: TRBJ2-7; CDR3 length: 12; CDR3 protein: SALGRRGLGEQY
V gene: TRBV6-6; clone size: -; D gene: -; J gene: TRBJ2-7; CDR3 length: 13; CDR3 protein: ASSTSTGPFYEQY
V gene: TRBV6-6; clone size: -; D gene: -; J gene: TRBJ2-7; CDR3 length: 12; CDR3 protein: ASSYSGPTYEQY
V gene: TRBV2; clone size: -; D gene: TRBD2; J gene: TRBJ2-3; CDR3 length: 12; CDR3 protein: ASRGAGGTDTQY
V gene: TRBV10-3; clone size: -; D gene: -; J gene: TRBJ1-5; CDR3 length: 16; CDR3 protein: ASSLGGPGLSSNQPQH
V gene: TRBV7-9; clone size: -; D gene: -; J gene: TRBJ2-7; CDR3 length: 12; CDR3 protein: ASSSVRRPDEQY
V gene: TRBV10-1; clone size: once; D gene: -; J gene: TRBJ2-3; CDR3 length: 13; CDR3 protein: ASSESGGPGDTQY
V gene: TRBV29-1; clone size: -; D gene: -; J gene: TRBJ1-1; CDR3 length: 12; CDR3 protein: SASLTDMNTEAF
V gene: TRBV5-6; clone size: -; D gene: -; J gene: TRBJ1-4; CDR3 length: 14; CDR3 protein: ASSLTYDGDNEKLF
V gene: TRBV7-6; clone size: -; D gene: TRBD1; J gene: TRBJ2-3; CDR3 length: 13; CDR3 protein: ASSLVGQGPDTQY
V gene: TRBV5-6; clone size: -; D gene: -; J gene: TRBJ2-5; CDR3 length: 13; CDR3 protein: ASSLWASLLETQY
V gene: TRBV5-4; clone size: -; D gene: -; J gene: TRBJ1-6; CDR3 length: 11; CDR3 protein: ASSLGAVSPLH
V gene: TRBV28; clone size: -; D gene: TRBD2; J gene: TRBJ2-5; CDR3 length: 15; CDR3 protein: ASSLGTSGGRQETQY
V gene: TRBV6-5; clone size: few; D gene: TRBD1; J gene: TRBJ2-7; CDR3 length: 12; CDR3 protein: ASSYGTDSYEQY